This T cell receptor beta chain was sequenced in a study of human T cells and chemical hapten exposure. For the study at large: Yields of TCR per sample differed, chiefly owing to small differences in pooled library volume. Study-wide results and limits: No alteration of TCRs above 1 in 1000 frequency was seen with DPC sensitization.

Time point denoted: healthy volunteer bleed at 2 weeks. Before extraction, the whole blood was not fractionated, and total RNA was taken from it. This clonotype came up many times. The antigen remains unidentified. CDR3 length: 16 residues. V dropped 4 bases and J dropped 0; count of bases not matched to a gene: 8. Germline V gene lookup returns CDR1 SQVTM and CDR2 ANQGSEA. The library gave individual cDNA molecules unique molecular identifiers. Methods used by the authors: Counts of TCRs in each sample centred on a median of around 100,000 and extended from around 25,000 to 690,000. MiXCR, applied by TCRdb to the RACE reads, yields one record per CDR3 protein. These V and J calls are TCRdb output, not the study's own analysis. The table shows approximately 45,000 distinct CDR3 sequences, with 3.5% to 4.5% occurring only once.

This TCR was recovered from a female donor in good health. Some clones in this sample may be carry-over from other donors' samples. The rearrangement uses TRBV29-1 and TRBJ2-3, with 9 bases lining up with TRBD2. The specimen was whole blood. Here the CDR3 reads CSVGISGGTSTDTQYF. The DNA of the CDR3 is TGCAGCGTTGGAATTAGCGGGGGAACGAGCACAGATACGCAGTATTTT.